This TCR beta chain was profiled in a study of T cells in Graves' hyperthyroidism and ophthalmopathy. RNA transcripts gave rise to amplified TCR beta CDR3 regions. The TCR CDR3 first-round RT-PCR relied on the HTBI primer set. TCRdb used MiXCR to reprocess the multiplex PCR reads, holding one entry per CDR3 protein. The profile shows around 300,000 distinct CDR3 sequences, about 25% of them singletons. CDR1 is MNHNS and CDR2 is SASEGT in the germline V gene. V lost 6 bases to trimming and J lost 2 bases; unmatched junction nucleotides: 12. This CDR3 has 16 amino acids. This clonotype was observed many times. Uncontrolled infection, other autoimmune disease, pregnancy and lactation each barred patients from inclusion. Diagnosis relied on clinical symptoms, serum thyroxine and TRAb, thyroid ultrasound and orbital computed tomography.

The rearrangement uses TRBV6-1 and TRBJ2-7; 8 bases are shared with TRBD1. The sequence was collected from a man aged 35-49 years with Graves' hyperthyroidism that later progressed to Graves' ophthalmopathy. The specimen sequenced was blood. CDR3 DNA: TGTGCCAGCAGCGAGACGGGGACAGGCTCTACCTACGAGCAGTACTTC. This sequence encodes CASSETGTGSTYEQYF.